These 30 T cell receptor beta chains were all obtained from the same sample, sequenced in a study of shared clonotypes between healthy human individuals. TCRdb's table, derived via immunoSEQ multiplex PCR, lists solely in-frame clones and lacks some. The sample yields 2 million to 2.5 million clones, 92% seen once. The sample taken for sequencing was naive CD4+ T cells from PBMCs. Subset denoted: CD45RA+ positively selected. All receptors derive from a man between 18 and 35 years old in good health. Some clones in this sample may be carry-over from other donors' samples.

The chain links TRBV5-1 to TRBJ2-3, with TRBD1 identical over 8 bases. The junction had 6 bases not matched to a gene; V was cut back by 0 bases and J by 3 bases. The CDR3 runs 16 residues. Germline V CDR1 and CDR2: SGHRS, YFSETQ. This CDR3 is CASSLVTGVGTDTQYF. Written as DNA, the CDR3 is TGCGCCAGCAGCTTGGTGACAGGGGTTGGTACAGATACGCAGTATTTT.

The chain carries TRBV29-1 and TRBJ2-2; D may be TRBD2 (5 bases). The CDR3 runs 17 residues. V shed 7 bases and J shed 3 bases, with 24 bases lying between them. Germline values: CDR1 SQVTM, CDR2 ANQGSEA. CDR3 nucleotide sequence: TGCAGCGCTGGCGGGCCAGGTTGGGCCCTTTACACCGGGGAGCTGTTTTTT. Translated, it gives CSAGGPGWALYTGELFF.

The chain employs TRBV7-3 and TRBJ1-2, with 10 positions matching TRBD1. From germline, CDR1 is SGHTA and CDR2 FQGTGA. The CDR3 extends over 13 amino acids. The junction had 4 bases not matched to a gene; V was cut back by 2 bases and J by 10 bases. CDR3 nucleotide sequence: TGTGCCAGCAGCTTACGACAGGGGGCTGACTACACCTTC. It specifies CASSLRQGADYTF.

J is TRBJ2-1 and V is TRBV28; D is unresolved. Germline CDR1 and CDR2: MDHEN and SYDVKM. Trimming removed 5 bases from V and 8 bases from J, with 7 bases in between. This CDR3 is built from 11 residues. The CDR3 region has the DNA TGTGCCAGCAGTCACACCTATGAGCAGTTCTTC. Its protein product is CASSHTYEQFF.

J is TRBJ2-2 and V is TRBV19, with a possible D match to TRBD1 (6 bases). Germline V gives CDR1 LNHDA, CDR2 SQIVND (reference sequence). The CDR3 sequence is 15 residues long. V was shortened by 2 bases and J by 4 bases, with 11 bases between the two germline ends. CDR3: CASSIRTDSTGELFF. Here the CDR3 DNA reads TGTGCCAGTAGTATACGGACAGATTCCACCGGGGAGCTGTTTTTT.

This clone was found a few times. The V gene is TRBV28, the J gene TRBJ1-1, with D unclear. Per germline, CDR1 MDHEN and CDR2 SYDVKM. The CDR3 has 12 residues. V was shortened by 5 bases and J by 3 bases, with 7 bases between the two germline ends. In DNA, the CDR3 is TGTGCCAGCAGTGAGGAGTACACTGAAGCTTTCTTT. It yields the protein CASSEEYTEAFF.

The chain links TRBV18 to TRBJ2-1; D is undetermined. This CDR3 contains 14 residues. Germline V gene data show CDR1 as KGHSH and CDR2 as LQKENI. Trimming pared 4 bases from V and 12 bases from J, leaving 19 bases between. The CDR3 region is CASSLHPRADGQFF. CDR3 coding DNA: TGTGCCAGCTCACTCCACCCTAGGGCCGACGGGCAGTTCTTC.

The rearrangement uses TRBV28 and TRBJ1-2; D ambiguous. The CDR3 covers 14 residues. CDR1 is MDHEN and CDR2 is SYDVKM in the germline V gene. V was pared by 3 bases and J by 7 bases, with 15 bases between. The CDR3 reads CASSFYRVTGGYTF. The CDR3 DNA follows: TGTGCCAGCAGTTTTTATAGGGTTACGGGTGGCTACACCTTC.

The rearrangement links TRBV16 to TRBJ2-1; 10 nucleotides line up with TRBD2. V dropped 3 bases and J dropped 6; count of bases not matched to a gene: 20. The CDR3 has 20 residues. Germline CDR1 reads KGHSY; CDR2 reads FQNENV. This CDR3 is CASSHPRPVSSGRRFNEQFF. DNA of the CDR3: TGTGCCAGCAGCCATCCTAGGCCCGTTAGTAGCGGGAGGAGATTCAATGAGCAGTTCTTC. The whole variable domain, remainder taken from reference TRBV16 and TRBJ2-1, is GEEVAQTPKHLVRGEGQKAKLYCAPIKGHSYVFWYQQVLKNEFKFLISFQNENVFDETGMPKERFSAKCLPNSPCSLEIQATKLEDSAVYFCASSHPRPVSSGRRFNEQFFGPGTRLTVL.

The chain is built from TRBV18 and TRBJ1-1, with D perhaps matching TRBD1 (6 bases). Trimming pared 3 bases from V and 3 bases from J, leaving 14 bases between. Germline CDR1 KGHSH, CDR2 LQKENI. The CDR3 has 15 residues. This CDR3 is CASSPPSQGYTEAFF. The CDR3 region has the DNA TGTGCCAGCTCACCTCCAAGTCAGGGGTACACTGAAGCTTTCTTT.

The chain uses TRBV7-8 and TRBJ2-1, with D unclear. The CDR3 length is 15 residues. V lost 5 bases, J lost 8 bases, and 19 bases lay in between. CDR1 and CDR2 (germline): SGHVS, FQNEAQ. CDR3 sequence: CASSHGSRTVYEQFF. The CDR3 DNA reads TGTGCCAGCAGCCACGGGTCAAGGACGGTCTATGAGCAGTTCTTC.

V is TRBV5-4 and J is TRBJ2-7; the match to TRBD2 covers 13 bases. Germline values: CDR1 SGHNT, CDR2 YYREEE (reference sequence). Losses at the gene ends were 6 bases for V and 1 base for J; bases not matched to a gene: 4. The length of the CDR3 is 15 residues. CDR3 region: CASTPGLAGSYEQYF. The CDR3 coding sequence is TGTGCCAGCACCCCGGGACTAGCGGGATCCTACGAGCAGTACTTC.

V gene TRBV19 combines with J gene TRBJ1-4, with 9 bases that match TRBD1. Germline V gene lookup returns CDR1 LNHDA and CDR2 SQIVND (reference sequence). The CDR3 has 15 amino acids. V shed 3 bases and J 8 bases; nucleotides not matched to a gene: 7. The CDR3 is CASSIRTGVGEKLFF. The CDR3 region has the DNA TGTGCCAGTAGTATCCGGACAGGGGTGGGCGAAAAACTGTTTTTT.

The CDR3 spells CASSPGTLGGANVLTF. DNA for the CDR3: TGTGCCAGCTCACCAGGCACGCTGGGGGGGGCCAACGTCCTGACTTTC. This sequence joins TRBV18 and TRBJ2-6, with no clear D. The CDR3 contains 16 residues. V dropped 2 bases and J dropped 4 bases, with 12 bases sitting between them. Germline V lookup: CDR1 KGHSH, CDR2 LQKENI.

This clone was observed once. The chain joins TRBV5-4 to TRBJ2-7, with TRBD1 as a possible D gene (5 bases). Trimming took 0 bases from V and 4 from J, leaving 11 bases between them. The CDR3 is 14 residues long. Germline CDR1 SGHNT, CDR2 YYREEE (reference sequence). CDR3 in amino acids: CASSLDQGPYEQYF. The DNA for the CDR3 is TGTGCCAGCAGCTTGGATCAGGGTCCATACGAGCAGTACTTC.

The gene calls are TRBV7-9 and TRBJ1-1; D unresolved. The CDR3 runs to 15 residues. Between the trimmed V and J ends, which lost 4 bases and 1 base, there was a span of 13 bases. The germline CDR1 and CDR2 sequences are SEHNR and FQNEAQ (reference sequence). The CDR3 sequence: CASSSLGLGNTEAFF. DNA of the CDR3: TGTGCCAGCAGCTCCTTAGGACTTGGGAACACTGAAGCTTTCTTT. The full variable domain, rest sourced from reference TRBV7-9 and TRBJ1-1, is DTGVSQNPRHKITKRGQNVTFRCDPISEHNRLYWYRQTLGQGPEFLTYFQNEAQLEKSRLLSDRFSAERPKGSFSTLEIQRTEQGDSAMYLCASSSLGLGNTEAFFGQGTRLTVV.

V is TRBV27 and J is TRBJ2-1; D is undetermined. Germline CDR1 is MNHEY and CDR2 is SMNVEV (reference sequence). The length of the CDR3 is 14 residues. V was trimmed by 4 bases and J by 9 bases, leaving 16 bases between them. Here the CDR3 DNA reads TGTGCCAGCAGTTCCCTGGTTTGGGCCCCTGAGCAGTTCTTC. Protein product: CASSSLVWAPEQFF.

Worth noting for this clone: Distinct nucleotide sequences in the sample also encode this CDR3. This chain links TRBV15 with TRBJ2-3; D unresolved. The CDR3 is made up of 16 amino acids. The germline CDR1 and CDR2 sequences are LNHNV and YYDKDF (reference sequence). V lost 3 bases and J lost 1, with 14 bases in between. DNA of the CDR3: TGTGCCACCAGCAGGGACGGTAACGTGGGCACAGATACGCAGTATTTT. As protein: CATSRDGNVGTDTQYF.

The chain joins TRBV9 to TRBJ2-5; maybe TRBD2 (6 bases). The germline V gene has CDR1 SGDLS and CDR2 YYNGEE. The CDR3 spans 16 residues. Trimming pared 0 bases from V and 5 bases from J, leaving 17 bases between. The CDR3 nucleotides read TGTGCCAGCAGCGTAGCCGATCTAGTTGGGACTGAGACCCAGTACTTC. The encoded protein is CASSVADLVGTETQYF.

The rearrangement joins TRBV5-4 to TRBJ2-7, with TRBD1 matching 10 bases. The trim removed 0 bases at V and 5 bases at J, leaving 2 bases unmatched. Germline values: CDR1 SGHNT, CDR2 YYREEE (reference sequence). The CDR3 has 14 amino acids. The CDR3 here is CASSLEDRGHEQYF. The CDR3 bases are TGTGCCAGCAGCTTGGAAGACAGGGGGCACGAGCAGTACTTC.

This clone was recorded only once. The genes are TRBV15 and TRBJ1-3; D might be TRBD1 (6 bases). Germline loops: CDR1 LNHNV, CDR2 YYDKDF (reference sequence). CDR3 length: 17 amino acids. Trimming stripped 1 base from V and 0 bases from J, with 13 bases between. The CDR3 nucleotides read TGTGCCACCAGCAGAGGAGGCACAGGGAGCTCTGGAAACACCATATATTTT. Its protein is CATSRGGTGSSGNTIYF.

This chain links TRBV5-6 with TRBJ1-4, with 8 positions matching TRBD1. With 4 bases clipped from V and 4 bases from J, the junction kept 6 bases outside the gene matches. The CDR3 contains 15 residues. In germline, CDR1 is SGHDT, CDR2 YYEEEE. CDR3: CASSRGTGLNEKLFF. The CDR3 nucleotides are TGTGCCAGCAGCCGCGGGACAGGACTTAATGAAAAACTGTTTTTT.

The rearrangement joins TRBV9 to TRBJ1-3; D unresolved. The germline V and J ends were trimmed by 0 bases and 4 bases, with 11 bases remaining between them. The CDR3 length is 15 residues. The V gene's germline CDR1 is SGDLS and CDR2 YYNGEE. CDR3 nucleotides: TGTGCCAGCAGCGTAGCTTCCACAGAAGGAAACACCATATATTTT. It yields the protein CASSVASTEGNTIYF.

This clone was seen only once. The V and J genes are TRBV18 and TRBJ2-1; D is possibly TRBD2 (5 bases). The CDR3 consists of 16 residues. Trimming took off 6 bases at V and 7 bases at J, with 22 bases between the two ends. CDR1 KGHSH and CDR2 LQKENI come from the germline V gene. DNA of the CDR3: TGTGCCAGCTCGCAAGGACTCCCCGCGACTGGTAATGAGCAGTTCTTC. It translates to CASSQGLPATGNEQFF.

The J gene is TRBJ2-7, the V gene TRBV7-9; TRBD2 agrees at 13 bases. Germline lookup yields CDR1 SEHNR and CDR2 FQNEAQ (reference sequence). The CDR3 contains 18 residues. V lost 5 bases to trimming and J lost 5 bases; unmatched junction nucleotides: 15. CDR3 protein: CASSPDSRTSGRFNEQYF. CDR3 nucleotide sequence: TGTGCCAGCAGCCCGGATTCCCGGACTAGCGGGAGATTCAACGAGCAGTACTTC.

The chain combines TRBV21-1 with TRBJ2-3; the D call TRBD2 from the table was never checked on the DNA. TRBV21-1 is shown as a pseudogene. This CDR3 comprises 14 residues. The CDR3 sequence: CASSARLAADTQYF. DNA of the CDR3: TGTGCCAGCAGCGCCCGACTAGCAGCAGATACGCAGTATTTT.

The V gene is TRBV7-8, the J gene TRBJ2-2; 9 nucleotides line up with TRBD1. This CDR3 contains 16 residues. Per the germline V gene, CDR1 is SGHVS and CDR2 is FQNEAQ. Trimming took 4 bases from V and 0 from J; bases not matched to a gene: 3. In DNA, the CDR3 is TGTGCCAGCAGCTCACAGGGGGCGGCGAACACCGGGGAGCTGTTTTTT. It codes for CASSSQGAANTGELFF.

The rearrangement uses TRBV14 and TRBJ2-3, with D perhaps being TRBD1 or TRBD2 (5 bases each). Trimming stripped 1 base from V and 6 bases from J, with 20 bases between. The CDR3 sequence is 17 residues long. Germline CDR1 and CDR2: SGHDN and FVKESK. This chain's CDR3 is CASSQGDLSPELDTQYF. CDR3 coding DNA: TGTGCCAGCAGCCAAGGGGACCTTTCTCCGGAGTTGGATACGCAGTATTTT.

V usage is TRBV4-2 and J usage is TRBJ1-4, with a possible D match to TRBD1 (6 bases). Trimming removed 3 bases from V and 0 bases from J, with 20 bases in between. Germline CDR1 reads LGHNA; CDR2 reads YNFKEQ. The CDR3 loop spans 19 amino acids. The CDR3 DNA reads TGTGCCAGCAGCCAGACTCCGAGGGGACAACGTGCAACTAATGAAAAACTGTTTTTT. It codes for CASSQTPRGQRATNEKLFF.

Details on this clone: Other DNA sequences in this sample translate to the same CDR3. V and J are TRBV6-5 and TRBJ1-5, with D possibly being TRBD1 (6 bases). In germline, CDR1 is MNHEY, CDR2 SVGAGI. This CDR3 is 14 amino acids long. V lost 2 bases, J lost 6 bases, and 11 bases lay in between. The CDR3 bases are TGTGCCAGCAGTTACGGGGGGGCTGGTCAGCCCCAGCATTTT. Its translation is CASSYGGAGQPQHF.